This T cell receptor (beta chain) was sequenced in a study of vaccination effects on CD4 cells after COVID-19. General observations from the study: Infection-derived and vaccine-derived clones contracted markedly late after vaccination.

This clone has a single count. What it recognizes is unknown. Sequencing followed a ViraFEST assay step that expanded antigen-specific CD4+ T cells with viral peptide pools. The culture ran for roughly ten days, and then CD4+ T cells were isolated. Participants each got two BNT162b2 or mRNA-1273 vaccine doses. None of the vaccinated had previously contracted SARS-CoV-2, and their nucleocapsid antibodies tested negative. The researchers cultured 1.5 million to 2.5 million PBMC per well with roughly 9.5 IU/ml IL-2 and roughly 9.4 ug/ml peptides. Cultures got half-medium changes with IL-2 on days 3 and 7. The V end was cut by 6 bases, the J end by 8 bases, with 22 bases between. Germline CDR1 reads MDHEN; CDR2 reads SYDVKM. The CDR3 spans 15 residues. The data were produced by immunoSEQ multiplex PCR, yet TCRdb's version contains in-frame clones alone and is incomplete. The sample has around 69,000 clones, about 74% seen once.

This sequence originates from a human donor who received a COVID-19 vaccine. This chain links TRBV28 with TRBJ1-2; D is perhaps TRBD1 (6 bases). Specimen: CD4+ T cells from PBMCs cultured with HCoV-229E spike peptides, collected after COVID-19 vaccination. The CDR3 DNA reads TGTGCCAGCAGCGCACGAACAGGGAGGATTATAGGCTACACCTTC. As protein: CASSARTGRIIGYTF.